These 11 T cell receptor beta chains share one sample of origin, sequenced in a study of blood T cell repertoires in COVID-19. Produced via immunoSEQ multiplex PCR; TCRdb's table is partial and in-frame only. The repertoire holds some 530,000 clones, roughly nine tenths seen once, with 6.5% to 9.5% in the top ten. The specimen was PBMCs or T cells enriched from blood (not recorded which). The source of these receptors is a woman aged 60 to 75 who had recovered from COVID-19.

The sample holds one count of this clone. This chain uses TRBV23-1 with TRBJ2-4, with 10 bases matching TRBD2. TRBV23-1 counts as an open reading frame of uncertain function. V lost 6 bases, J lost 0 bases, and 5 bases stayed unmatched. CDR3 length equals 16 residues. DNA of the CDR3: TGCGCCAGCAGGGAGACTAGCGGGCTAGCCAAAAACATTCAGTACTTC. This codes for CASRETSGLAKNIQYF.

There are a few counts of this clone. This sequence joins TRBV19 and TRBJ1-5; D possibly corresponds to TRBD1 (6 bases). The ends were cut back, 2 bases at V and 5 bases at J, with 22 bases in the middle. The CDR3 has 18 amino acids. CDR1 LNHDA and CDR2 SQIVND come from the germline V gene (reference sequence). CDR3 loop: CASSIKHHGGRNHQPQHF. The CDR3 DNA reads TGTGCCAGTAGTATAAAACATCACGGGGGGCGGAATCATCAGCCCCAGCATTTT.

This rearrangement joins TRBV27 to TRBJ1-5; D gene uncertain. Looked up from germline, CDR1 is MNHEY and CDR2 is SMNVEV (reference sequence). The length of the CDR3 is 15 residues. V lost 6 bases to trimming and J lost 9 bases, with 21 bases between them. The CDR3 DNA is TGTGCCAGCAGACCCGAGGTGGGAGGTTATTGGCCCCAGCATTTT. Translated: CASRPEVGGYWPQHF.

V usage is TRBV9 and J usage is TRBJ2-1; TRBD1 is a possible D gene (6 bases). Germline CDR1 is SGDLS and CDR2 is YYNGEE. Trimming took off 5 bases at V and 9 bases at J, with 12 bases between the two ends. This CDR3 contains 12 residues. The CDR3 nucleotides read TGTGCCAGCAGGGCCCTAGGGGGTGAGCAGTTCTTC. It yields the protein CASRALGGEQFF.

The chain couples TRBV30 to TRBJ1-4; D is unclear. Trimming took off 2 bases at V and 4 bases at J, with 11 bases between the two ends. CDR1 and CDR2 from the germline V gene are GTSNPN and SVGIG (reference sequence). The CDR3 spans 14 residues. The CDR3: CAWSIAAVNEKLFF. The CDR3 DNA reads as TGTGCCTGGAGTATCGCGGCAGTTAATGAAAAACTGTTTTTT.

This clone was seen only once. The chain links TRBV10-2 to TRBJ1-6, with 7 bases fitting TRBD1. CDR1 and CDR2 from the germline V gene are WSHSY and SAAADI. The CDR3 length is 13 residues. V lost 7 bases, J lost 9 bases, and 6 bases stayed unmatched. The CDR3 region is CASTRTGPSPLHF. CDR3 nucleotide sequence: TGCGCCAGCACGAGGACAGGTCCTTCACCCCTCCACTTT.

The gene calls are TRBV25-1 and TRBJ1-1, with TRBD1 matching 9 bases. The CDR3 runs to 15 residues. V trimming: 3 bases; J trimming: 1 base; junction bases outside the gene matches: 3. The germline CDR1 and CDR2 sequences are MGHDK and SYGVNS. The CDR3 region has the DNA TGTGCCAGCAGTGAGGGGGACAGGGCGAACACTGAAGCTTTCTTT. Translation: CASSEGDRANTEAFF.

The genes are TRBV28 and TRBJ2-1; D perhaps matches TRBD2 (5 bases). The V end lost 8 bases, the J end lost 4 bases, and 15 bases lay between the germline ends. Germline CDR1 and CDR2: MDHEN and SYDVKM. The CDR3 totals 14 residues. CDR3 nucleotide sequence: TGTGCCAGCCTACCTAGAGGCGGGTACAATGAGCAGTTCTTC. Its protein product is CASLPRGGYNEQFF.

The chain uses TRBV2 and TRBJ2-1; a possible D gene is TRBD1 (6 bases). Trimming removed 2 bases from V and 4 bases from J, with 18 bases in between. The length of the CDR3 is 17 residues. Germline-derived CDR1 and CDR2 are SNHLY and FYNNEI. For the CDR3, the DNA is TGTGCCAGCAGTGAATGGACAGCTCTCTCCTCGTACAATGAGCAGTTCTTC. This codes for CASSEWTALSSYNEQFF. Using reference TRBV2 and TRBJ2-1 for the parts outside the CDR3, the full variable domain is EPEVTQTPSHQVTQMGQEVILRCVPISNHLYFYWYRQILGQKVEFLVSFYNNEISEKSEIFDDQFSVERPDGSNFTLKIRSTKLEDSAMYFCASSEWTALSSYNEQFFGPGTRLTVL.

This clone has just one count. Written as DNA, the CDR3 is TGCGCCAGCAGCCCGCGGGGCTATTACAATGAGCAGTTCTTC. It translates to CASSPRGYYNEQFF. V usage is TRBV5-1 and J usage is TRBJ2-1; TRBD2 might be the D (6 bases). V lost 4 bases to trimming and J lost 4 bases, with 12 bases between them. This CDR3 spans 14 amino acids. CDR1 is SGHRS and CDR2 is YFSETQ in the germline V gene.

This chain connects TRBV30 to TRBJ1-4, with TRBD1 matching 8 bases. Germline V lookup: CDR1 GTSNPN, CDR2 SVGIG (reference sequence). Trimming cost V 3 bases and J 8 bases; bases outside gene matches: 14. The CDR3 has 16 amino acids. CDR3 in DNA: TGTGCCTGGAGCGAAACTGGACAGGGCTTTTCCGAAAAACTGTTTTTT. It is translated as CAWSETGQGFSEKLFF.